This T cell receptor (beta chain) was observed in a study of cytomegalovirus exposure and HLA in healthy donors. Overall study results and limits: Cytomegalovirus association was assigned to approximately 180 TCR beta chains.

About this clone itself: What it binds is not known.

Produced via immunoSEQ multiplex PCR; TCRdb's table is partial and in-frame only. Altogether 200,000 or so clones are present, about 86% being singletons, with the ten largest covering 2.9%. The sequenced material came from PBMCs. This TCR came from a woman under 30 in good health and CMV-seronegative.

The CDR3 sequence is CASSVSAWTVFYEQYF. The CDR3 DNA reads as TGTGCCAGCAGCGTCTCAGCATGGACAGTATTCTACGAGCAGTACTTC. This chain connects TRBV9 to TRBJ2-7, with a possible D match to TRBD1 (6 bases). The CDR3 loop spans 16 amino acids. Germline CDR1 and CDR2: SGDLS and YYNGEE. The V end lost 2 bases, the J end lost 3 bases, and 18 bases lay between the germline ends.